A single sample gave rise to the 28 T cell receptor beta chains below, sequenced in a study of cytomegalovirus exposure and HLA in healthy donors. PCR primers comprised 60 Vbeta and 13 Jbeta primers. TCRdb's table, derived via immunoSEQ multiplex PCR, lists solely in-frame clones and lacks some. The sample lists about 140,000 clones, more than 60% occurring once. The sample comprised PBMCs. Receptor source: a woman in her forties or fifties in good health and CMV-seropositive.

The V call is TRBV27, the J call TRBJ1-6; 8 bases line up with TRBD1. CDR1 is MNHEY, CDR2 SMNVEV, per germline (reference sequence). The CDR3 is 15 amino acids. The trim removed 5 bases at V and 3 bases at J, leaving 3 bases unmatched. The CDR3 DNA follows: TGTGCCAGCAGTCTCGACAGGGGCTATAATTCACCCCTCCACTTT. Its translation is CASSLDRGYNSPLHF.

The chain couples TRBV6-4 to TRBJ2-3; no definite D call. The V end lost 4 bases, the J end lost 6 bases, and 11 bases lay between the germline ends. The CDR3 spans 13 residues. The germline gives CDR1 MRHNA, CDR2 SNTAGT. The CDR3 nucleotides are TGTGCCAGCAGTGGAGACAAGTGGGATACGCAGTATTTT. This codes for CASSGDKWDTQYF.

This chain connects TRBV19 to TRBJ1-1, with 7 bases fitting TRBD1. Looked up from germline, CDR1 is LNHDA and CDR2 is SQIVND (reference sequence). The V gene end was trimmed by 5 bases and the J gene end by 5 bases; junction bases not matched to a gene: 8. The CDR3 is 14 residues long. The CDR3 nucleotides are TGTGCCAGTAGTCTTACAGGGGAATATACTGAAGCTTTCTTT. It is translated as CASSLTGEYTEAFF.

The rearrangement joins TRBV6-6 to TRBJ2-1, with a possible D match to TRBD1 (6 bases). V was trimmed by 2 bases and J by 8 bases, leaving 13 bases between them. The CDR3 sequence is 14 residues long. CDR1 is MNHNY and CDR2 is SVGAGI in the germline V gene (reference sequence). CDR3 loop: CASSYQGRGYEQFF. The CDR3 region has the DNA TGTGCCAGCAGTTACCAGGGGCGCGGGTATGAGCAGTTCTTC.

The rearrangement uses TRBV19 and TRBJ1-4; 7 positions match TRBD1. The CDR3 consists of 16 residues. Losses at the gene ends were 6 bases for V and 5 bases for J; bases not matched to a gene: 12. Germline V lookup: CDR1 LNHDA, CDR2 SQIVND (reference sequence). The CDR3 sequence: CASSKPGGTDNEKLFF. CDR3 bases: TGTGCCAGTAGCAAACCAGGGGGGACAGACAATGAAAAACTGTTTTTT.

V usage is TRBV19 and J usage is TRBJ1-1; 8 bases map to TRBD1. Germline lookup yields CDR1 LNHDA and CDR2 SQIVND (reference sequence). The CDR3 totals 16 residues. With 5 bases clipped from V and 5 bases from J, the junction kept 13 bases outside the gene matches. The CDR3 reads CASSLSFQGALTEAFF. The CDR3 nucleotides are TGTGCCAGTAGTCTTAGCTTCCAGGGGGCGCTTACTGAAGCTTTCTTT.

This clone was picked up a small number of times. The chain employs TRBV4-3 and TRBJ1-1; 9 positions agree with TRBD1. CDR3 length: 16 amino acids. CDR1 is LGHNA and CDR2 is YSLEER in the germline V gene. Germline trimming cut 1 base from V and 2 bases from J; bases unmatched to any gene: 5. The CDR3 nucleotides are TGCGCCAGCAGCCAAGCTTACAGGGGGCGAAACACTGAAGCTTTCTTT. Amino acid sequence: CASSQAYRGRNTEAFF.

CDR3 protein: CASGPRGGMNTGELFF. Here the CDR3 DNA reads TGTGCTAGTGGTCCCCGGGGGGGGATGAACACCGGGGAGCTGTTTTTT. The chain has TRBV12-5 and TRBJ2-2; TRBD2 agrees at 8 bases. Per germline, CDR1 LGHNT and CDR2 FRNRAP. The junction had 6 bases not matched to a gene; V was cut back by 5 bases and J by 1 base. The CDR3 contains 16 residues.

V gene TRBV2 combines with J gene TRBJ1-2; 7 bases line up with TRBD1. Germline-derived CDR1 and CDR2 are SNHLY and FYNNEI. The CDR3 totals 16 residues. The V and J ends lost 0 bases and 2 bases, in that order; junction bases with no gene match: 6. CDR3 bases: TGTGCCAGCAGTGAAGCGCAGGGACAGCAGAACTATGGCTACACCTTC. Protein: CASSEAQGQQNYGYTF. The complete variable domain, with remaining parts taken from reference TRBV2 and TRBJ1-2, reads EPEVTQTPSHQVTQMGQEVILRCVPISNHLYFYWYRQILGQKVEFLVSFYNNEISEKSEIFDDQFSVERPDGSNFTLKIRSTKLEDSAMYFCASSEAQGQQNYGYTFGSGTRLTVV.

CDR3 DNA: TGTGCCAGCAGTCGATGGGGTAGCGGGGGGGACACCGGGGAGCTGTTTTTT. Translated, it gives CASSRWGSGGDTGELFF. This chain links TRBV28 with TRBJ2-2, with 11 bases that match TRBD2. V shed 5 bases and J 3 bases; nucleotides not matched to a gene: 8. The CDR3 loop spans 17 amino acids. The germline V gene encodes CDR1 MDHEN and CDR2 SYDVKM.

The rearrangement uses TRBV20-1 and TRBJ1-4; D ambiguous. Trimming took 6 bases from V and 8 from J, leaving 7 bases between them. CDR3 length equals 10 residues. CDR1 DFQATT and CDR2 SNEGSKA come from the germline V gene (reference sequence). CDR3 region: CSAAGEKLFF. In DNA, the CDR3 is TGCAGTGCGGCGGGGGAAAAACTGTTTTTT.

In its sample, this clone was seen once. V usage is TRBV5-6 and J usage is TRBJ1-6; TRBD1 aligns across 7 bases. The V segment lost 4 bases and the J segment 9 bases; nucleotides outside the gene matches: 10. This CDR3 has 15 amino acids. CDR1 SGHDT and CDR2 YYEEEE come from the germline V gene. The CDR3 DNA reads TGTGCCAGCAGCCCCGCGGGCAGGGGGACTTCACCCCTCCACTTT. Translation: CASSPAGRGTSPLHF.

The V gene is TRBV27, the J gene TRBJ2-1; 8 bases agree with TRBD2. In germline, CDR1 is MNHEY, CDR2 SMNVEV (reference sequence). The CDR3 loop spans 14 amino acids. V was clipped by 7 bases and J by 5 bases; unmatched bases: 7. CDR3 nucleotides: TGTGCCAGCATCGACCGGGGGGGAAACAATGAGCAGTTCTTC. Residues: CASIDRGGNNEQFF.

V gene TRBV5-1 combines with J gene TRBJ2-7; 7 nucleotides match TRBD1. V trimming: 6 bases; J trimming: 5 bases; junction bases outside the gene matches: 11. This CDR3 comprises 14 residues. Germline CDR1 is SGHRS and CDR2 is YFSETQ. CDR3 in amino acids: CASTTRTGGDEQYF. The CDR3, as DNA: TGCGCCAGCACCACTCGGACAGGAGGCGACGAGCAGTACTTC.

The chain couples TRBV29-1 to TRBJ2-3, with D hard to call. V gave up 0 bases and J gave up 3 bases, with 7 bases separating them. The CDR3 spans 13 residues. Germline V lookup: CDR1 SQVTM, CDR2 ANQGSEA. CDR3 sequence: CSVEDSGTDTQYF. CDR3 bases: TGCAGCGTTGAAGATAGTGGTACAGATACGCAGTATTTT.

This chain uses TRBV2 with TRBJ2-1; 7 positions match TRBD2. Germline V gene data show CDR1 as SNHLY and CDR2 as FYNNEI. The junction had 3 bases not matched to a gene; V was cut back by 4 bases and J by 3 bases. CDR3 length: 14 amino acids. CDR3 coding DNA: TGTGCCAGCAGTGCGGCTAGCGGCTACAATGAGCAGTTCTTC. This translates into CASSAASGYNEQFF. The full variable domain, rest sourced from reference TRBV2 and TRBJ2-1, is EPEVTQTPSHQVTQMGQEVILRCVPISNHLYFYWYRQILGQKVEFLVSFYNNEISEKSEIFDDQFSVERPDGSNFTLKIRSTKLEDSAMYFCASSAASGYNEQFFGPGTRLTVL.

V and J are TRBV19 and TRBJ1-5; D call uncertain. Germline V gives CDR1 LNHDA, CDR2 SQIVND (reference sequence). The CDR3 sequence is 13 residues long. Trimming cost V 3 bases and J 4 bases, with 7 bases left between them. The CDR3 DNA is TGTGCCAGTAGTATCCCCCCGAATCAGCCCCAGCATTTT. This encodes CASSIPPNQPQHF.

V usage is TRBV4-2 and J usage is TRBJ1-1; D is unresolved. V was cut by 1 base and J by 8 bases, with 14 bases left in between. Germline CDR1 and CDR2: LGHNA and YNFKEQ. This CDR3 has 14 amino acids. The DNA of the CDR3 is TGTGCCAGCAGCCAAGTCGTATCAGGTTGGGAAGCTTTCTTT. The encoded protein is CASSQVVSGWEAFF.

The chain links TRBV19 to TRBJ2-7; no reliable D call. CDR1 and CDR2 (germline): LNHDA, SQIVND (reference sequence). This CDR3 comprises 14 residues. The V end was cut by 7 bases, the J end by 0 bases, with 13 bases between. The CDR3 spells CASTQSSSSYEQYF. CDR3 bases: TGTGCCAGTACCCAATCGTCTAGCTCCTACGAGCAGTACTTC. The full variable domain, its missing parts supplied by reference TRBV19 and TRBJ2-7, is DGGITQSPKYLFRKEGQNVTLSCEQNLNHDAMYWYRQDPGQGLRLIYYSQIVNDFQKGDIAEGYSVSREKKESFPLTVTSAQKNPTAFYLCASTQSSSSYEQYFGPGTRLTVT.

The J gene is TRBJ2-5, the V gene TRBV15, with D possibly matching TRBD2 (5 bases). The end of the DNA is better explained by TRBJ2-7, so the J call may be wrong. The germline V gene has CDR1 LNHNV and CDR2 YYDKDF (reference sequence). The CDR3 runs 14 residues. The CDR3 nucleotides are TGTGCCACCAGCAGAGATCGCGGGCCCTACGAGCAGTACTTC. This codes for CATSRDRGPYEQYF.

The chain joins TRBV6-5 to TRBJ2-1, with D uncertain. The CDR3 length is 11 residues. Trimming took 6 bases from V and 8 from J, leaving 8 bases between them. Germline CDR1 and CDR2: MNHEY and SVGAGI. DNA of the CDR3: TGTGCCAGCAGCACTGGGCATGAGCAGTTCTTC. Its translation: CASSTGHEQFF.

The chain has TRBV2 and TRBJ1-1, with a tentative D call TRBD1 (6 bases). CDR1 is SNHLY, CDR2 FYNNEI, per germline. Trimming removed 7 bases from V and 2 bases from J, with 11 bases in between. The length of the CDR3 is 13 residues. For the CDR3, the DNA is TGTGCCAGCACGGGGGGGCTTAACACTGAAGCTTTCTTT. Translating it yields CASTGGLNTEAFF.

This clone appeared a few times. The chain is built from TRBV2 and TRBJ1-1, with 7 bases matching TRBD1. Germline V gene sequence: CDR1 SNHLY, CDR2 FYNNEI. Germline trimming cut 8 bases from V and 5 bases from J; bases unmatched to any gene: 8. This CDR3 region has 13 residues. The CDR3 coding sequence is TGTGCCAGCTCCTCTCACAGGGGTACTGAAGCTTTCTTT. Protein: CASSSHRGTEAFF.

This chain joins TRBV25-1 and TRBJ1-4; D is perhaps TRBD1 (6 bases). The CDR3 spans 16 residues. V lost 7 bases and J lost 4, with 19 bases in between. Germline lookup yields CDR1 MGHDK and CDR2 SYGVNS. CDR3 in DNA: TGTGCCAGCATAAAACCCGCGGACAGCCTTAATGAAAAACTGTTTTTT. The encoded protein is CASIKPADSLNEKLFF.

Worth noting for this clone: Other DNA sequences in the same sample also yield this CDR3. The CDR3, as DNA: TGCAGCGTTGAAGGCCAGGGGCCCTACGAGCAGTACTTC. Its protein is CSVEGQGPYEQYF. This chain connects TRBV29-1 to TRBJ2-7; possible D gene TRBD1, 6 bases. The germline V gene encodes CDR1 SQVTM and CDR2 ANQGSEA. CDR3 size: 13 residues. V lost 1 base, J lost 2 bases, and 9 bases lay in between.

This clone has just one count. The V gene is TRBV6-1, the J gene TRBJ1-5, with 10 bases aligning to TRBD1. The CDR3 loop spans 15 amino acids. J was trimmed by 2 bases and V by 4 bases; bases with no gene match: 2. CDR1 MNHNS and CDR2 SASEGT come from the germline V gene. The DNA for the CDR3 is TGTGCCAGCAGTGCCGGGACAGGGGGCAATCAGCCCCAGCATTTT. This codes for CASSAGTGGNQPQHF.

This chain links TRBV29-1 with TRBJ1-2; TRBD1 agrees at 12 bases. The CDR3 consists of 13 residues. Germline CDR1 and CDR2: SQVTM and ANQGSEA. The trim removed 3 bases at V and 4 bases at J, leaving 0 bases unmatched. Here the CDR3 reads CSVEGQGAYGYTF. CDR3 bases: TGCAGCGTTGAGGGACAGGGGGCCTATGGCTACACCTTC.

The chain links TRBV5-1 to TRBJ2-3, with TRBD1 identical over 7 bases. Germline CDR1 SGHRS, CDR2 YFSETQ. Losses at the gene ends were 0 bases for V and 4 bases for J; bases not matched to a gene: 2. This CDR3 is 14 amino acids long. CDR3 sequence: CASSLEGAADTQYF. The CDR3 DNA reads TGCGCCAGCAGCTTGGAGGGGGCTGCAGATACGCAGTATTTT.